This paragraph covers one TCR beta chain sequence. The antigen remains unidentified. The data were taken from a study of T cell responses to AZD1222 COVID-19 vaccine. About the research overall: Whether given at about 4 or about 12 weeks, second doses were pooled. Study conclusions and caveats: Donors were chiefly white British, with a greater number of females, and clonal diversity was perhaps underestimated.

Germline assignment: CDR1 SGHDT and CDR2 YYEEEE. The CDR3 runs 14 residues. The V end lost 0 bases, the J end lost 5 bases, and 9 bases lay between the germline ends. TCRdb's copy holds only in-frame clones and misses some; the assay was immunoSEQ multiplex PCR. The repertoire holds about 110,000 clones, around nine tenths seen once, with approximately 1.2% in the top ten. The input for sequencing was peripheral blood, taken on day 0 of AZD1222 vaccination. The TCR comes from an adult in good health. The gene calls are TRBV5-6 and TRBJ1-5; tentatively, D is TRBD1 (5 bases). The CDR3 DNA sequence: TGTGCCAGCAGCTTGGACCAGGGAGATCAGCCCCAGCATTTT. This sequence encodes CASSLDQGDQPQHF.